The source of this TCR beta chain is a study of control samples from healthy donors and cancer patients (dated by TCRdb to 2018 to 2020). Libraries came from the immunoSEQ multiplex PCR assay. What TCRdb holds here is the immuneACCESS table cut down to in-frame rearrangements. Part of the clones is not present; checked against another copy, under half of the missing clones reflect an unresolved V gene, and the others are unexplained. This sample lists approximately 150,000 clones; around nine tenths were detected once. About 0.73% of the sample comes from the top ten. The V and J ends are trimmed by 3 bases and 5 bases, leaving 13 bases between them. CDR1 is given as SQVTM and CDR2 as ANQGSEA, both from the germline V gene. The CDR3, from cysteine to phenylalanine, totals 14 residues. Kept here is only the CDR3 DNA, which spans 42 bases and is read in frame from base 1. Worth noting for this clone: This clone's antigen is unknown. There are no base qualities to consult, and no much larger clone falls within one base.

The receptor was derived from a woman aged 25 to 45 in good health. The chain couples TRBV29-1 to TRBJ2-2; TRBD1 might be the D gene, on 5 matching bases. Sequenced sample: blood. The CDR3 amino acid sequence is: CSVETVTMTGELFF. In nucleotides, the sequence is TGCAGCGTTGAGACAGTCACGATGACCGGGGAGCTGTTTTTT.